This record covers a single TCR beta chain. The CDR3 spans 15 residues. Germline CDR1 and CDR2: SGHVS and FNYEAQ. V was trimmed by 5 bases and J by 8 bases, leaving 19 bases between them. Original processing notes: Reference gene primer amplification gave nucleated cell count estimates. Libraries were prepared by immunoSEQ multiplex PCR; TCRdb keeps only in-frame clonotypes and omits some of them. The V and J calls and clone size were taken over from that table, and D and trimming were inferred from the DNA. The sample holds just over 650,000 clones, 70% to 90% seen once. These data are taken from a study of blood T cell repertoires in COVID-19. About the research overall: COVID-19 samples collected from the United States, Italy and Spain covered acute and convalescent phases.

Sequences were obtained from peripheral blood. The receptor was derived from a woman younger than 35 with acute or convalescent COVID-19. The chain links TRBV7-6 to TRBJ2-1, with D maybe TRBD1 (5 bases). CDR3 sequence reads: CASSRGRGLWYEQFF. As DNA, the CDR3 is TGTGCCAGCAGCAGGGGAAGAGGCCTGTGGTATGAGCAGTTCTTC.